Below, 26 T cell receptor beta chains from the same sample are listed, as sequenced in a study of blood T cell repertoires in COVID-19. Sequencing was performed with immunoSEQ multiplex PCR; in TCRdb, only in-frame clones are kept and a portion is missing. Among fewer than 350,000 clones listed, 85% were seen once. Sequenced material: PBMCs or T cells enriched from blood (not recorded which). These receptor sequences come from a woman aged 25 to 39 who had been exposed to COVID-19.

The rearrangement joins TRBV18 to TRBJ1-3; 8 bases are shared with TRBD1. Germline V lookup: CDR1 KGHSH, CDR2 LQKENI. The ends lost 1 base at V and 2 bases at J; junction bases unmatched: 4. This CDR3 spans 16 amino acids. The CDR3, as DNA: TGTGCCAGCTCACCACAAACACAGGGGGCTGGAAACACCATATATTTT. It is translated as CASSPQTQGAGNTIYF.

The gene calls are TRBV4-2 and TRBJ2-2, with a tentative D call TRBD2 (6 bases). With 0 bases removed from V and 4 bases from J, the gap between germline ends came to 12 bases. Germline values: CDR1 LGHNA, CDR2 YNFKEQ. The CDR3 runs 16 residues. The CDR3 spells CASSQDSGLITGELFF. Here the CDR3 DNA reads TGTGCCAGCAGCCAAGACTCCGGACTAATCACCGGGGAGCTGTTTTTT.

CDR3: CASSPQDRVREYGYTF. The CDR3 DNA is TGTGCCAGCAGCCCTCAGGACAGGGTTCGGGAATATGGCTACACCTTC. The chain is built from TRBV9 and TRBJ1-2; 8 bases match TRBD1. Germline-derived CDR1 and CDR2 are SGDLS and YYNGEE. The junction had 13 bases not matched to a gene; V was cut back by 4 bases and J by 5 bases. The CDR3 is 16 residues long.

The chain couples TRBV19 to TRBJ2-2, with 12 bases that match TRBD1. CDR3 length: 18 amino acids. The junction had 9 bases not matched to a gene; V was cut back by 5 bases and J by 2 bases. CDR1 is LNHDA and CDR2 is SQIVND in the germline V gene (reference sequence). This chain's CDR3 is CASSWGTGGWGNTGELFF. In DNA, the CDR3 is TGTGCCAGTAGTTGGGGGACAGGGGGCTGGGGTAACACCGGGGAGCTGTTTTTT.

J is TRBJ1-1 and V is TRBV14; maybe TRBD1 (5 bases). This CDR3 contains 13 residues. The germline V gene has CDR1 SGHDN and CDR2 FVKESK. V was shortened by 4 bases and J by 4 bases, with 10 bases between the two germline ends. The CDR3 region is CASSLTGPTEAFF. The CDR3 region has the DNA TGTGCCAGCAGCCTAACAGGTCCCACTGAAGCTTTCTTT.

The rearrangement joins TRBV2 to TRBJ2-1; 11 bases align to TRBD2. Losses at the gene ends were 4 bases for V and 6 bases for J; bases not matched to a gene: 11. Germline values: CDR1 SNHLY, CDR2 FYNNEI. CDR3 length equals 17 residues. In DNA form, the CDR3 reads TGTGCCAGCAGTGTATTAGCGGGGGGGCTTCGAACCAATGAGCAGTTCTTC. This encodes CASSVLAGGLRTNEQFF.

The rearrangement joins TRBV19 to TRBJ1-2; 7 bases agree with TRBD1. V was pared by 4 bases and J by 6 bases, with 11 bases of the junction left unmatched. The CDR3 spans 15 residues. Germline V gene lookup returns CDR1 LNHDA and CDR2 SQIVND (reference sequence). CDR3 nucleotide sequence: TGTGCCAGTAGTAGGGACAGCCGGCGAGCGAATGGCTACACCTTC. Translation: CASSRDSRRANGYTF.

V usage is TRBV4-1 and J usage is TRBJ2-7, with 7 bases fitting TRBD1. The CDR3 totals 15 residues. Germline CDR1 and CDR2: MGHRA and YSYEKL. Trimming took 2 bases from V and 4 from J; bases not matched to a gene: 8. The CDR3 DNA sequence: TGCGCCAGCAGCCAAAAGGACAGGCAATTATACGAGCAGTACTTC. It encodes CASSQKDRQLYEQYF.

This chain connects TRBV21-1 to TRBJ2-7; the table's D gene call, TRBD1, was not cross checked with the DNA. TRBV21-1 is labeled a pseudogene. The CDR3 spans 13 residues. The CDR3 spells CASSKEGPPGVYF. Here the CDR3 DNA reads TGTGCCAGCAGCAAAGAGGGGCCCCCAGGGGTGTACTTC.

As DNA, the CDR3 is TGTGCCAGCTGCGAACTTGGCGGTTATAATTCACCCCTCCACTTT. This gives the protein CASCELGGYNSPLHF. V gene TRBV11-2 combines with J gene TRBJ1-6; no clear D gene. CDR1 and CDR2 from the germline V gene are SGHAT and FQNNGV. Trimming took 8 bases from V and 4 from J, leaving 15 bases between them. CDR3 length: 15 amino acids.

The V gene is TRBV2, the J gene TRBJ1-2; TRBD1 agrees at 7 bases. J gave up 0 bases and V 10 bases, and 11 bases lay outside the gene matches. CDR1 is SNHLY, CDR2 FYNNEI, per germline. The CDR3 length is 15 residues. CDR3 protein: CATDNWTGANYGYTF. The CDR3 DNA reads as TGTGCCACGGACAACTGGACAGGAGCTAACTATGGCTACACCTTC.

The genes are TRBV5-1 and TRBJ2-1; TRBD2 matches at 13 bases. Germline loops: CDR1 SGHRS, CDR2 YFSETQ. The CDR3 has 15 residues. V was pared by 3 bases and J by 8 bases, with 5 bases of the junction left unmatched. CDR3 nucleotides: TGCGCCAGCAGCTGGACTAGCGGGAGTATGTATGAGCAGTTCTTC. It yields the protein CASSWTSGSMYEQFF.

The gene calls are TRBV4-3 and TRBJ2-7; TRBD1 agrees at 11 bases. The CDR3 has 16 amino acids. The germline V gene has CDR1 LGHNA and CDR2 YSLEER. With 0 bases clipped from V and 7 bases from J, the junction kept 8 bases outside the gene matches. The CDR3 region has the DNA TGCGCCAGCAGCCAAGATCTCGGACAGGGGGCGAGAGAGCAGTACTTC. Protein sequence: CASSQDLGQGAREQYF.

This clone was recorded once. This rearrangement joins TRBV30 to TRBJ1-4; D gene ambiguous. CDR1 and CDR2 (germline): GTSNPN, SVGIG (reference sequence). The CDR3 covers 14 residues. V was pared by 6 bases and J by 0 bases, with 11 bases between. CDR3 in amino acids: CACIQNPTNEKLFF. Here the CDR3 DNA reads TGTGCCTGCATACAGAACCCAACTAATGAAAAACTGTTTTTT. The whole variable domain, filled in from reference TRBV30 and TRBJ1-4, reads SQTIHQWPATLVQPVGSPLSLECTVEGTSNPNLYWYRQAAGRGLQLLFYSVGIGQISSEVPQNLSASRPQDRQFILSSKKLLLSDSGFYLCACIQNPTNEKLFFGSGTQLSVL.

The rearrangement links TRBV28 to TRBJ1-2; no definite D call. The CDR3 covers 13 residues. V was pared by 6 bases and J by 0 bases, with 8 bases between. Germline V lookup: CDR1 MDHEN, CDR2 SYDVKM. CDR3 residues: CASSPPANYGYTF. CDR3 DNA sequence: TGTGCCAGCAGCCCGCCAGCTAACTATGGCTACACCTTC.

J is TRBJ2-3 and V is TRBV30; 7 bases agree with TRBD2. Germline V CDR1 and CDR2: GTSNPN, SVGIG (reference sequence). The length of the CDR3 is 13 residues. Trimming cost V 4 bases and J 1 base; bases outside gene matches: 2. The CDR3 bases are TGTGCCTGGATGAGCGGGGGCACAGATACGCAGTATTTT. Encoded protein: CAWMSGGTDTQYF.

This clone was observed a single time. The gene calls are TRBV2 and TRBJ2-5; a weak D match, TRBD1 (6 bases). CDR1 and CDR2 (germline): SNHLY, FYNNEI. V was clipped by 4 bases and J by 4 bases, with 19 bases between them. The CDR3 sequence is 16 residues long. The CDR3, as DNA: TGTGCCAGCAGTGCAAGTAAGCCGGGACAAGCAGAGACCCAGTACTTC. This sequence encodes CASSASKPGQAETQYF.

The chain uses TRBV6-5 and TRBJ1-1; 7 bases agree with TRBD1. With V trimmed by 7 bases and J by 0 bases, 5 bases remained unmatched. Looked up from germline, CDR1 is MNHEY and CDR2 is SVGAGI. CDR3 length equals 14 residues. CDR3 DNA: TGTGCCAGCATAACTGACAGGGTGAACACTGAAGCTTTCTTT. Its translation is CASITDRVNTEAFF.

The table lists this clone with a few counts. The chain joins TRBV5-6 to TRBJ1-4; D is perhaps TRBD1 (6 bases). The CDR3 is 14 amino acids. Trimming left V 3 bases short and J 8 bases short, with 14 bases between. Germline loops: CDR1 SGHDT, CDR2 YYEEEE. The DNA for the CDR3 is TGTGCCAGCAGCTACGGGACAATAGGCGAAAAACTGTTTTTT. Its protein product is CASSYGTIGEKLFF.

The rearrangement links TRBV28 to TRBJ1-4, with D perhaps matching TRBD1 (6 bases). The germline V gene encodes CDR1 MDHEN and CDR2 SYDVKM. This CDR3 contains 14 residues. Trimming removed 5 bases from V and 6 bases from J, with 13 bases in between. Here the CDR3 reads CASSPSGQYEKLFF. CDR3 nucleotide sequence: TGTGCCAGCAGTCCTTCAGGACAGTATGAAAAACTGTTTTTT.

The chain carries TRBV20-1 and TRBJ2-1; no clear D. Germline lookup yields CDR1 DFQATT and CDR2 SNEGSKA (reference sequence). V lost 1 base, J lost 9 bases, and 4 bases lay in between. CDR3 length: 10 residues. CDR3 bases: TGCAGTGCTAGAGCCGGTGAGCAGTTCTTC. This sequence encodes CSARAGEQFF.

V usage is TRBV7-6 and J usage is TRBJ1-2; 7 bases line up with TRBD1. CDR3 length equals 16 residues. CDR1 SGHVS and CDR2 FNYEAQ come from the germline V gene. The V segment lost 4 bases and the J segment 0 bases; nucleotides outside the gene matches: 8. This CDR3 reads CASSSRQGLANYGYTF. DNA of the CDR3: TGTGCCAGCAGCTCAAGACAGGGACTGGCTAACTATGGCTACACCTTC.

The chain employs TRBV5-4 and TRBJ2-3; 9 nucleotides line up with TRBD2. Germline V CDR1 and CDR2: SGHNT, YYREEE (reference sequence). V dropped 4 bases and J dropped 5; count of bases not matched to a gene: 8. This CDR3 is built from 15 residues. The CDR3 here is CASSAAGGPRDTQYF. In DNA, the CDR3 is TGTGCCAGCAGCGCCGCGGGGGGGCCGAGAGATACGCAGTATTTT. Full variable domain (remainder filled in from reference TRBV5-4 and TRBJ2-3): ETGVTQSPTHLIKTRGQQVTLRCSSQSGHNTVSWYQQALGQGPQFIFQYYREEENGRGNFPPRFSGLQFPNYSSELNVNALELDDSALYLCASSAAGGPRDTQYFGPGTRLTVL.

The chain employs TRBV5-1 and TRBJ1-1; TRBD1 aligns across 8 bases. CDR1 is SGHRS and CDR2 is YFSETQ in the germline V gene. With V trimmed by 4 bases and J by 3 bases, 8 bases remained unmatched. This CDR3 is 15 amino acids long. This chain's CDR3 is CASSKKGQADTEAFF. CDR3 DNA sequence: TGCGCCAGCAGCAAAAAGGGACAGGCCGACACTGAAGCTTTCTTT.

The chain is built from TRBV10-3 and TRBJ1-2; the D gene is possibly TRBD1 (6 bases). This CDR3 spans 13 amino acids. Trimming removed 11 bases from V and 4 bases from J, with 17 bases in between. Germline V gene lookup returns CDR1 ENHRY and CDR2 SYGVKD. CDR3 in amino acids: CAAKKQGSYGYTF. In DNA, the CDR3 is TGTGCCGCAAAAAAACAGGGCTCCTATGGCTACACCTTC.

The chain carries TRBV6-5 and TRBJ1-5, with 8 positions matching TRBD1. CDR3 length: 15 amino acids. The germline gives CDR1 MNHEY, CDR2 SVGAGI. V dropped 6 bases and J dropped 2; count of bases not matched to a gene: 6. CDR3: CASRPTGEGNQPQHF. The CDR3 region has the DNA TGTGCCAGCAGACCGACAGGGGAGGGCAATCAGCCCCAGCATTTT.